A selection of T cell receptor beta chains follows, all from one sample in a study of response to subunit inactivated influenza vaccine. Each CDR3 protein is one row after TCRdb ran MiXCR on the RT-PCR reads. The data show more than 400,000 distinct CDR3 sequences, over 9.5% seen once. Here the sequenced sample was PBMCs from blood, taken more than 35 days after vaccination. The receptor source for this set is a man aged 45-60 years who received an inactivated influenza vaccine. Both conserved end residues are part of each CDR3. Fields, in order: D gene, V gene, clone size, J gene, CDR3 DNA, CDR3 protein. D genes are given only for firm matches. Only some rows state a clone size, as once, few, many or a class for expanded clones.

D gene: TRBD2
V gene: TRBV28
clone size: -
J gene: TRBJ2-3
CDR3 DNA: TGTGCCAGCAGTTATTTATCGGCGGGAGTTAGAGATACGCAGTATTTT
CDR3 protein: CASSYLSAGVRDTQYF

D gene: -
V gene: TRBV7-2
clone size: few
J gene: TRBJ2-2
CDR3 DNA: TGTGCCAGCAGTTTTAGCGATACCACCGGGGAGCTGTTTTTT
CDR3 protein: CASSFSDTTGELFF

D gene: -
V gene: TRBV5-1
clone size: -
J gene: TRBJ2-3
CDR3 DNA: TGCGCCAGCAGCTGGGGATCGACCCAAGGGGGGGATACGCAGTATTTT
CDR3 protein: CASSWGSTQGGDTQYF

D gene: -
V gene: TRBV11-2
clone size: many
J gene: TRBJ2-7
CDR3 DNA: TGTGCCAGCAGCTTACGGCAGGGGACTGCCTACGAGCAGTACTTC
CDR3 protein: CASSLRQGTAYEQYF

D gene: TRBD1
V gene: TRBV20-1
clone size: many
J gene: TRBJ1-1
CDR3 DNA: TGCAGTGCCGCGACAGGGGCGGGCGCTGAAGCTTTCTTT
CDR3 protein: CSAATGAGAEAFF

D gene: -
V gene: TRBV20-1
clone size: -
J gene: TRBJ2-3
CDR3 DNA: TGCAGTGCCGCGGACAGAGTGGGTGATACGCAGTATTTT
CDR3 protein: CSAADRVGDTQYF

D gene: -
V gene: TRBV7-2
clone size: -
J gene: TRBJ1-5
CDR3 DNA: TGTGCCAGCAGCTTAGACGGTTGGAGCCATCAGCCCCAGCATTTT
CDR3 protein: CASSLDGWSHQPQHF

D gene: -
V gene: TRBV4-2
clone size: many
J gene: TRBJ2-2
CDR3 DNA: TGTGCCAGCAGCCAAGATCTGGCGACCAACACCGGGGAGCTGTTTTTT
CDR3 protein: CASSQDLATNTGELFF

D gene: TRBD2
V gene: TRBV20-1
clone size: many
J gene: TRBJ2-3
CDR3 DNA: TGCAGTGCTACGGGGGGGCACACAGATACGCAGTATTTT
CDR3 protein: CSATGGHTDTQYF

D gene: -
V gene: TRBV3-1
clone size: many
J gene: TRBJ2-7
CDR3 DNA: TGTGCCAGCAGCCAAGATCCCAGACTTTCCTCCTACGAGCAGTACTTC
CDR3 protein: CASSQDPRLSSYEQYF

D gene: -
V gene: TRBV5-5
clone size: few
J gene: TRBJ1-1
CDR3 DNA: TGTGCCAGCAGCCCAGGGTTTACTAACACTGAAGCTTTCTTT
CDR3 protein: CASSPGFTNTEAFF

D gene: -
V gene: TRBV20-1
clone size: -
J gene: TRBJ1-6
CDR3 DNA: TGCAGTGCTAGAGTGGGTGAAGGATCCTATAATTCACCCCTCCACTTT
CDR3 protein: CSARVGEGSYNSPLHF

D gene: TRBD1
V gene: TRBV6-1
clone size: few
J gene: TRBJ1-3
CDR3 DNA: TGTGCCAGCAGGGGGACAGTTAGCTCTGGAAACACCATATATTTT
CDR3 protein: CASRGTVSSGNTIYF

D gene: -
V gene: TRBV6-1
clone size: few
J gene: TRBJ2-7
CDR3 DNA: TGTGCCAGCAGTGGTCCCGGGATTCTAGCCGGGGAGCAGTACTTC
CDR3 protein: CASSGPGILAGEQYF

D gene: -
V gene: TRBV5-1
clone size: few
J gene: TRBJ2-1
CDR3 DNA: TGCGCCAGCAGCTCAGGTCAGACCGGAAACAATGAGCAGTTCTTC
CDR3 protein: CASSSGQTGNNEQFF

D gene: -
V gene: TRBV20-1
clone size: -
J gene: TRBJ2-7
CDR3 DNA: TGCAGTGCTAGAGAGTACGGGGGCCTCTCCTACGAGCAGTACTTC
CDR3 protein: CSAREYGGLSYEQYF

D gene: -
V gene: TRBV2
clone size: -
J gene: TRBJ1-1
CDR3 DNA: TGTGCCAGCAGTGAGGGACCAACAGGACTTGAAGCTTTCTTT
CDR3 protein: CASSEGPTGLEAFF

D gene: -
V gene: TRBV29-1
clone size: -
J gene: TRBJ2-4
CDR3 DNA: TGCGGCGGCAGGGTGTCCAAAAACATTCAGTACTTC
CDR3 protein: CGGRVSKNIQYF

D gene: -
V gene: TRBV7-2
clone size: -
J gene: TRBJ1-2
CDR3 DNA: TGTGCCAGCAGCTTAGCAGATCTAGGTTTTTCGGGCTACACCTTC
CDR3 protein: CASSLADLGFSGYTF

D gene: -
V gene: TRBV12-3/TRBV12-4
clone size: few
J gene: TRBJ2-3
CDR3 DNA: TGTGCCAGCAGACGGGGGAATGGGGATACGCAGTATTTT
CDR3 protein: CASRRGNGDTQYF

D gene: -
V gene: TRBV7-2
clone size: -
J gene: TRBJ2-3
CDR3 DNA: TGTGCCAGCAGCTTAGGTTGGGAGGATACGCAGTATTTT
CDR3 protein: CASSLGWEDTQYF

D gene: -
V gene: TRBV12-3/TRBV12-4
clone size: few
J gene: TRBJ1-2
CDR3 DNA: TGTGCCAGCAGTTTATTGGGGAGGGCTAATGGCTACACCTTC
CDR3 protein: CASSLLGRANGYTF

D gene: TRBD1
V gene: TRBV12-3/TRBV12-4
clone size: -
J gene: TRBJ2-7
CDR3 DNA: TGTGCCAGCAGTTGGGGGACAGGGGACTACGAGCAGTACTTC
CDR3 protein: CASSWGTGDYEQYF